The 10 T cell receptor beta chains below were found in one sample sequenced in a study of blood T cells in healthy people across ages. A second PCR of 7 to 11 cycles used a sample-barcoded 5' primer and a J-beta primer mix. One entry per CDR3 protein, called by TCRdb with MiXCR from the 5' RACE reads. The sample contains about 1 million distinct CDR3 sequences, under 55% of which appear only once. The specimen was blood. All receptors derive from a woman aged 60-70 years in good health.

The V and J genes are TRBV25-1 and TRBJ1-1; D is unresolved. CDR3 length equals 14 residues. V gave up 1 base and J gave up 0 bases, with 6 bases separating them. Looked up from germline, CDR1 is MGHDK and CDR2 is SYGVNS. CDR3 in amino acids: CASSESWMNTEAFF. In DNA form, the CDR3 reads TGTGCCAGCAGTGAATCTTGGATGAACACTGAAGCTTTCTTT.

The chain has TRBV7-2 and TRBJ2-5, with D uncertain. V was trimmed by 4 bases and J by 5 bases, leaving 11 bases between them. CDR1 and CDR2 from the germline V gene are SGHTA and FQGNSA. The CDR3 sequence is 13 residues long. The CDR3 loop reads CASSSWAEETQYF. The CDR3 DNA is TGTGCCAGCAGCTCCTGGGCGGAGGAGACCCAGTACTTC.

The rearrangement uses TRBV9 and TRBJ2-3; 7 bases are a match to TRBD2. The CDR3 loop spans 16 amino acids. V trimming: 3 bases; J trimming: 0 bases; junction bases outside the gene matches: 7. CDR1 is SGDLS, CDR2 YYNGEE, per germline. The CDR3 region has the DNA TGTGCCAGCAGCGCCGGCTCGGGACTAAGCACAGATACGCAGTATTTT. It translates to CASSAGSGLSTDTQYF. The complete variable domain, with remaining parts taken from reference TRBV9 and TRBJ2-3, reads DSGVTQTPKHLITATGQRVTLRCSPRSGDLSVYWYQQSLDQGLQFLIQYYNGEERAKGNILERFSAQQFPDLHSELNLSSLELGDSALYFCASSAGSGLSTDTQYFGPGTRLTVL.

This clonotype was seen more than once but under ten times. As DNA, the CDR3 is TGTGCCAGCAGCACCCAGGCACAGGGTCCGGATGAGACCCAGTACTTC. Translation: CASSTQAQGPDETQYF. The V and J genes are TRBV13 and TRBJ2-5, with D tentatively TRBD1 (6 bases). CDR1 is PRHDT, CDR2 FYEKMQ, per germline (reference sequence). The CDR3 sequence is 16 residues long. Trimming took 5 bases from V and 5 from J, leaving 21 bases between them.

With regard to this clonotype: At one end, the junction sequence differs from germline, possibly due to a read error. This chain links TRBV15 with TRBJ2-1; D is perhaps TRBD1 or TRBD2 (5 bases each). Germline V gives CDR1 LNHNV, CDR2 YYDKDF (reference sequence). CDR3 length: 14 residues. CDR3 sequence (DNA): TGTACCACCAGAATTGGGGGCTCCTACAATGAGCAGTTCTTC. It is translated as CTTRIGGSYNEQFF.

The genes are TRBV14 and TRBJ1-2; maybe TRBD1 (6 bases). There are 15 residues in the CDR3. CDR1 is SGHDN, CDR2 FVKESK, per germline. Trimming shortened V by 1 base and J by 4 bases, and 13 bases separated the two germline ends. CDR3 amino acids: CASSQGTAGAYGYTF. CDR3 in DNA: TGTGCCAGCAGCCAAGGGACAGCGGGGGCCTATGGCTACACCTTC.

The chain uses TRBV28 and TRBJ2-6; the match to TRBD2 covers 7 bases. V dropped 3 bases and J dropped 4; count of bases not matched to a gene: 9. Germline V gene data show CDR1 as MDHEN and CDR2 as SYDVKM. The CDR3 has 17 residues. The chain's CDR3 is CASSLLSGGGGANVLTF. The DNA for the CDR3 is TGTGCCAGCAGTTTGTTAAGCGGCGGGGGAGGGGCCAACGTCCTGACTTTC. The full variable domain, completed using reference TRBV28 and TRBJ2-6, is DVKVTQSSRYLVKRTGEKVFLECVQDMDHENMFWYRQDPGLGLRLIYFSYDVKMKEKGDIPEGYSVSREKKERFSLILESASTNQTSMYLCASSLLSGGGGANVLTFGAGSRLTVL.

V and J are TRBV29-1 and TRBJ1-2; 7 positions agree with TRBD1. CDR1 is SQVTM and CDR2 is ANQGSEA in the germline V gene. CDR3 length: 13 amino acids. V shed 4 bases, J shed 4 bases, and the junction held 6 bases outside the gene matches. In DNA form, the CDR3 reads TGCAGCGTTGTCGGGACAGCGGTCTATGGCTACACCTTC. This gives the protein CSVVGTAVYGYTF. Complete variable domain (other parts from reference TRBV29-1 and TRBJ1-2): SAVISQKPSRDICQRGTSLTIQCQVDSQVTMMFWYRQQPGQSLTLIATANQGSEATYESGFVIDKFPISRPNLTFSTLTVSNMSPEDSSIYLCSVVGTAVYGYTFGSGTRLTVV.

The gene calls are TRBV20-1 and TRBJ2-7, with unresolved D. Germline CDR1 reads DFQATT; CDR2 reads SNEGSKA (reference sequence). This CDR3 has 14 residues. The V gene lost 1 base and the J gene lost 2 bases, with 12 bases spanning the gap. Here the CDR3 reads CSARVAGYPYEQYF. The CDR3 nucleotides are TGCAGTGCTAGAGTAGCCGGATACCCCTACGAGCAGTACTTC.

This clonotype was found a few times. This rearrangement joins TRBV30 to TRBJ2-3; D perhaps matches TRBD2 (5 bases). There are 13 residues in the CDR3. Germline-derived CDR1 and CDR2 are GTSNPN and SVGIG (reference sequence). V was cut by 0 bases and J by 9 bases, with 13 bases left in between. The CDR3 protein is CAWSVLTSGTQYF. CDR3 in DNA: TGTGCCTGGAGTGTATTGACGTCGGGGACGCAGTATTTT. Full variable domain (remainder filled in from reference TRBV30 and TRBJ2-3): SQTIHQWPATLVQPVGSPLSLECTVEGTSNPNLYWYRQAAGRGLQLLFYSVGIGQISSEVPQNLSASRPQDRQFILSSKKLLLSDSGFYLCAWSVLTSGTQYFGPGTRLTVL.